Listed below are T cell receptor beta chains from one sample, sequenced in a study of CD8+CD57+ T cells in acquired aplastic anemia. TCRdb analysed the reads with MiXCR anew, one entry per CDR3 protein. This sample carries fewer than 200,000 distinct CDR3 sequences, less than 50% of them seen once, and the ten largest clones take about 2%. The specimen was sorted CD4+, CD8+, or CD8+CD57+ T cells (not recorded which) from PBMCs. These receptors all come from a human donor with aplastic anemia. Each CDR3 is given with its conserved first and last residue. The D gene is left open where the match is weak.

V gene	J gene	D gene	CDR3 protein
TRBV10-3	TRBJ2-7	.	CASRTDSAPYEQYF
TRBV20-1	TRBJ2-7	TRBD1	CSASVAGTVVYEQYF
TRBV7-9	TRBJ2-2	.	CASSLNGELFF
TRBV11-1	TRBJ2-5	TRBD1	CASSLRFGQGFGETQYF
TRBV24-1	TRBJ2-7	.	CATSDYNYEQYF
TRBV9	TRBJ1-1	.	CASSRSTGRGTEAFF
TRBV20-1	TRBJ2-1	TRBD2	CSARDLRLAGEGYNEQFF
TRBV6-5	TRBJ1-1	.	CASSYSPQYTEAFF
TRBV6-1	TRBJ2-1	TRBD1	CASRASRDRGFNEQFF
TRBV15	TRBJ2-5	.	CATRGSGAETQYF
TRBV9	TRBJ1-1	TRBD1	CASSVETGTEAFF
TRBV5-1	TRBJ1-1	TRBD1	CASSTGQGGAPDTEAFF
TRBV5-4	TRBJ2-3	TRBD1	CASSSSGTGFTDTQYF
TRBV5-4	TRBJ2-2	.	CASSWTTGELFF
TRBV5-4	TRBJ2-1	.	CASSLDGGGVRNEQFF
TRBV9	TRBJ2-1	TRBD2	CASSEVAGGWANEQFF
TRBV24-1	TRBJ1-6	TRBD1	CATQDREASPLHF
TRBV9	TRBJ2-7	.	CASSVNTF
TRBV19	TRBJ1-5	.	CASSPRQAEPQHF
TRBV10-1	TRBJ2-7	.	CASSEFRRPEQYF
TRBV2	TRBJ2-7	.	CASSELYEQYF
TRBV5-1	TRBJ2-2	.	CASSLAGPNTGELFF
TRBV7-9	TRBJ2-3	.	CASSLGIAGRDTDTQYF
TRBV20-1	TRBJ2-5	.	CSARDRRLSETQYF
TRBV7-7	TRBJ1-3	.	CASSPGSSSGNTIYF
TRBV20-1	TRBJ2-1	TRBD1	CSARDRRSSYNEQFF
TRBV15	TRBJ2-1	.	CATSSYWGGGNELFF
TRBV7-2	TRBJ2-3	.	CASSSDPTQYF
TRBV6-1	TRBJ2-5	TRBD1	CAISEVGQETRYF
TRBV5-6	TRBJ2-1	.	CASMWDTNEQFF
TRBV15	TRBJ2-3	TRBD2	CATRPGLADFTDTQYF
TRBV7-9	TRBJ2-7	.	CASSSPVHYEQYF
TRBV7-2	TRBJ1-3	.	CASQNLRISGNTIYF
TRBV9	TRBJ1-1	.	CASSVSSVEEAFF
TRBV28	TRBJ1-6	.	CASSALREPLSSPLHF
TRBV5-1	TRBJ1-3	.	CASAIQGGGNTIYF
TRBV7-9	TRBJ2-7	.	CASVRGGSYEQYF
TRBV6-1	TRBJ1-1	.	CASKRETGNTEAFF
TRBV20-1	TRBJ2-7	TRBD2	CSARVAGGPGEQYF
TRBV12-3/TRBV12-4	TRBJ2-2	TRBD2	CASSLRTSGIGELFF
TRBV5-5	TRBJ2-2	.	CASSLLTAMNAGELFF
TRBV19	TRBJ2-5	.	CASRQGGETQYF
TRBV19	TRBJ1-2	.	CASSIHNGYTF
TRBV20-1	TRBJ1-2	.	CSATVGTAAYGYTF
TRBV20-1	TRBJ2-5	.	CSAGPGETQYF